This T cell receptor beta chain originates from a study of post-analysis software for immune sequencing data. Study-wide results and limits: People with multiple sclerosis had a significantly lower normalized Chao1 diversity than controls did. In patients, four to six TRBV segments were more frequent than in controls, with TRBV5-6, TRBV5-1 and TRBV20-1 among them.

Germline loops: CDR1 KGHSH, CDR2 LQKENI. This CDR3 contains 13 residues. V was pared by 3 bases and J by 3 bases, with 7 bases between. Regarding this clonotype: The antigen remains undetermined.

Researchers reported that TCR beta cDNA libraries carried unique molecular identifiers. TCRdb ran MiXCR on the PCR reads and lists one entry per CDR3 protein. The sample consists of a few hundred thousand distinct CDR3 sequences, 30% to 40% of them appearing once. This TCR was recovered from a girl aged 2-17 years with multiple sclerosis. The genes are TRBV18 and TRBJ2-3; D gene ambiguous. The specimen sequenced was blood. The CDR3 reads CASSPAMTDTQYF. In nucleotides, the CDR3 is TGTGCCAGCTCACCTGCCATGACAGATACGCAGTATTTT.